This TCR beta chain was captured in a study of technical replicates of blood from a few donors. CDR1 is SNHLY, CDR2 FYNNEI, per germline. Trimming left V 4 bases short and J 8 bases short, with 9 bases between. This CDR3 region has 13 residues. The method was immunoSEQ multiplex PCR; TCRdb's version includes in-frame clones alone and lacks a portion of them. The sample includes 50,000 to 65,000 clones, 80% to 95% seen only once; the top ten take roughly 4.2%. The gene calls are TRBV2 and TRBJ1-6; D remains unclear. This clonotype was obtained from a human donor in good health. Some clones in this sample may be carry-over from other donors' samples. The sample was PBMCs. CDR3 in amino acids: CASSGMRDSPLHF. Written as DNA, the CDR3 is TGTGCCAGCAGTGGAATGAGGGATTCACCCCTCCACTTT.